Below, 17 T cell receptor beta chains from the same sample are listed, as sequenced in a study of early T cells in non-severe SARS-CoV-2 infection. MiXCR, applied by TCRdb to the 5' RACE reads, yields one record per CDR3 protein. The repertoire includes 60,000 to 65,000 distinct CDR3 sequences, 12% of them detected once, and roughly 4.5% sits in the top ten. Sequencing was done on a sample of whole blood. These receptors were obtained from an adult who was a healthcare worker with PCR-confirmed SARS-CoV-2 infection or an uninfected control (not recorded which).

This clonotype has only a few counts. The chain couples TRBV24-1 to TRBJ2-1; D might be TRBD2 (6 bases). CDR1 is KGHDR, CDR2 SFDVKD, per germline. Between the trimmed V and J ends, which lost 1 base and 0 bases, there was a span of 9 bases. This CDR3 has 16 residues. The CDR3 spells CATSDFPGSSYNEQFF. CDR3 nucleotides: TGTGCCACCAGTGATTTTCCCGGGAGCTCCTACAATGAGCAGTTCTTC.

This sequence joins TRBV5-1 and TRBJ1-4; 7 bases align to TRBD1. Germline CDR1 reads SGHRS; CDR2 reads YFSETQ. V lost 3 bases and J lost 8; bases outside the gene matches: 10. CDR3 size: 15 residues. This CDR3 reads CASSSQGGKEEKLFF. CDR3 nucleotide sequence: TGCGCCAGCAGCTCCCAGGGGGGCAAGGAGGAAAAACTGTTTTTT.

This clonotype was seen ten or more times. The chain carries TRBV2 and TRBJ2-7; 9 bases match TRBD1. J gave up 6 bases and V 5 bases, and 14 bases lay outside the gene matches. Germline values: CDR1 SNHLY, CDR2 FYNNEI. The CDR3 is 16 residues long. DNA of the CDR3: TGTGCCAGCAGTAGGGGACAGGGCCGGGGCGTTGCCGAGCAGTACTTC. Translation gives CASSRGQGRGVAEQYF.

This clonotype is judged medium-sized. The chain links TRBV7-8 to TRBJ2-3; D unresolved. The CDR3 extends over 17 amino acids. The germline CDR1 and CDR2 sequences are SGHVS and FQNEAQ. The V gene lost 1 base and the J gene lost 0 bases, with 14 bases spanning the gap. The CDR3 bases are TGTGCCAGCAGCTTAGTCTGGGTTAGCAAAAGCACAGATACGCAGTATTTT. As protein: CASSLVWVSKSTDTQYF. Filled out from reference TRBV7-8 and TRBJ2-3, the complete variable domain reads GAGVSQSPRYKVAKRGQDVALRCDPISGHVSLFWYQQALGQGPEFLTYFQNEAQLDKSGLPSDRFFAERPEGSVSTLKIQRTQQEDSAVYLCASSLVWVSKSTDTQYFGPGTRLTVL.

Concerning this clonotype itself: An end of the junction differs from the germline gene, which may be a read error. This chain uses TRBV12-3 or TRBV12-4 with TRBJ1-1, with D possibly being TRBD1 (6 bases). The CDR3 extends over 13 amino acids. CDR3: CASSLEQGRTGVF. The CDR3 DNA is TGTGCCAGCAGTTTAGAACAGGGTCGTACTGGGGTGTTT.

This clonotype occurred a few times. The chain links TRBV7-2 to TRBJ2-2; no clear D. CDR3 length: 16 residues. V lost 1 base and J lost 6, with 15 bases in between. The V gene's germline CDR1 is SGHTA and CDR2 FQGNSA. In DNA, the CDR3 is TGTGCCAGCAGCTTAGGTGGTCCTCTAGTGGCCGGGGAGCTGTTTTTT. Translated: CASSLGGPLVAGELFF.

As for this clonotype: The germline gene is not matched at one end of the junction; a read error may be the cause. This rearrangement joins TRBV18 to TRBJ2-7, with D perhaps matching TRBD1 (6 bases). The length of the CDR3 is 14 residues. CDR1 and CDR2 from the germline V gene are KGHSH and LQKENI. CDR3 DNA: TGTGCCAGCTCACCCCAGGATTTATGGCAGGGGATGGTCTTC. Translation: CASSPQDLWQGMVF. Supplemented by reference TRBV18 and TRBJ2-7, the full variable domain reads NAGVMQNPRHLVRRRGQEARLRCSPMKGHSHVYWYRQLPEEGLKFMVYLQKENIIDESGMPKERFSAEFPKEGPSILRIQQVVRGDSAAYFCASSPQDLWQGMVFGPGTRLTVT.

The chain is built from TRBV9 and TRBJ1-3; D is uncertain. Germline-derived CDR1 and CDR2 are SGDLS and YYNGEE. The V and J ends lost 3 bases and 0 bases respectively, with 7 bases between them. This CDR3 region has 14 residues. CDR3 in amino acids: CASSGRFSGNTIYF. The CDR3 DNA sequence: TGTGCCAGCAGCGGACGGTTCTCTGGAAACACCATATATTTT.

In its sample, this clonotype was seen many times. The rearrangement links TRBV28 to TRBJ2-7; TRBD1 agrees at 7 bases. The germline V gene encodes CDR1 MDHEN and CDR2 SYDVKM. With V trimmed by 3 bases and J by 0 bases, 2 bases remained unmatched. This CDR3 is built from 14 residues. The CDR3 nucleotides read TGTGCCAGCAGTTTTGCAGGGGGCTCCTACGAGCAGTACTTC. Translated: CASSFAGGSYEQYF.

The CDR3 region is CASSQDGGQINTEAFF. The CDR3 DNA follows: TGCGCCAGCAGCCAAGATGGTGGCCAGATTAACACTGAAGCTTTCTTT. The V and J genes are TRBV4-1 and TRBJ1-1; no reliable D call. CDR1 is MGHRA, CDR2 YSYEKL, per germline. V gave up 0 bases and J gave up 2 bases, with 13 bases separating them. This CDR3 is built from 16 residues.

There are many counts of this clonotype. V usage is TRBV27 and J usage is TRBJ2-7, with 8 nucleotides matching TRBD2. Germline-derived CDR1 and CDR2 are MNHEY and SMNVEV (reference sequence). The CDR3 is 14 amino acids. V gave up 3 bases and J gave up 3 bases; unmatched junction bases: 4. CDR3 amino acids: CASSFSGTFYEQYF. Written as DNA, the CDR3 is TGTGCCAGCAGTTTTAGCGGGACGTTCTACGAGCAGTACTTC.

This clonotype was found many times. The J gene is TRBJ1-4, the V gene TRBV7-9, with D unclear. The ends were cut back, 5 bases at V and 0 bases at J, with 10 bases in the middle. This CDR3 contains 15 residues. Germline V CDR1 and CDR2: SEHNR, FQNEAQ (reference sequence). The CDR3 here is CASSLRPTTNEKLFF. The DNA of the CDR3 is TGTGCCAGCAGCCTCCGACCGACAACTAATGAAAAACTGTTTTTT. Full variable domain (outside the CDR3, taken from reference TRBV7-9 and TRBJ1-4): DTGVSQNPRHKITKRGQNVTFRCDPISEHNRLYWYRQTLGQGPEFLTYFQNEAQLEKSRLLSDRFSAERPKGSFSTLEIQRTEQGDSAMYLCASSLRPTTNEKLFFGSGTQLSVL.

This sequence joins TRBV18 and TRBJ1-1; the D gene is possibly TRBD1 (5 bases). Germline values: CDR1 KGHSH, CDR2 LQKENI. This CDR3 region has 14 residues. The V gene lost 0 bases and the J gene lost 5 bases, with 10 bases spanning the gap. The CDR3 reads CASSPPNGGTEAFF. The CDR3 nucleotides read TGTGCCAGCTCACCACCGAACGGGGGTACTGAAGCTTTCTTT.

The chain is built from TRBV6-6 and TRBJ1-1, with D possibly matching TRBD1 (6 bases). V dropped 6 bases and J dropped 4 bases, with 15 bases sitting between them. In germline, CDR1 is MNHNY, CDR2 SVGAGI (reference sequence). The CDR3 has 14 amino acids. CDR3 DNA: TGTGCCAGCAGGGATACAGGGCTGTGCACTGAAGCTTTCTTT. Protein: CASRDTGLCTEAFF.

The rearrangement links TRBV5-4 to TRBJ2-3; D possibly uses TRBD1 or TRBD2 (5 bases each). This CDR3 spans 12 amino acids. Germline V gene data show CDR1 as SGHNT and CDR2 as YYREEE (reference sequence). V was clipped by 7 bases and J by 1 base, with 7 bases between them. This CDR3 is CASGTGTDTQYF. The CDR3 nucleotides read TGTGCCAGCGGGACGGGCACAGATACGCAGTATTTT. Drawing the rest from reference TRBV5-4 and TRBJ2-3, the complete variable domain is ETGVTQSPTHLIKTRGQQVTLRCSSQSGHNTVSWYQQALGQGPQFIFQYYREEENGRGNFPPRFSGLQFPNYSSELNVNALELDDSALYLCASGTGTDTQYFGPGTRLTVL.

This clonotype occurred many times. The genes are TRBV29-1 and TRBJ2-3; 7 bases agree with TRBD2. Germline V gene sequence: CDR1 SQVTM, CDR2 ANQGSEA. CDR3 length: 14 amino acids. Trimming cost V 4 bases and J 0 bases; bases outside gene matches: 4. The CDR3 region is CSVGRGTSTDTQYF. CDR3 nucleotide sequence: TGCAGCGTTGGGCGGGGGACTAGCACAGATACGCAGTATTTT.

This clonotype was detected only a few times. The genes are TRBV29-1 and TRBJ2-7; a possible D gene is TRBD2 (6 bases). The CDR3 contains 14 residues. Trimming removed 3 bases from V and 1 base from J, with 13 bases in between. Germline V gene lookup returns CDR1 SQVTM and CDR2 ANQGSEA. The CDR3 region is CSVETWGESYEQYF. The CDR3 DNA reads TGCAGCGTTGAGACCTGGGGGGAATCCTACGAGCAGTACTTC.